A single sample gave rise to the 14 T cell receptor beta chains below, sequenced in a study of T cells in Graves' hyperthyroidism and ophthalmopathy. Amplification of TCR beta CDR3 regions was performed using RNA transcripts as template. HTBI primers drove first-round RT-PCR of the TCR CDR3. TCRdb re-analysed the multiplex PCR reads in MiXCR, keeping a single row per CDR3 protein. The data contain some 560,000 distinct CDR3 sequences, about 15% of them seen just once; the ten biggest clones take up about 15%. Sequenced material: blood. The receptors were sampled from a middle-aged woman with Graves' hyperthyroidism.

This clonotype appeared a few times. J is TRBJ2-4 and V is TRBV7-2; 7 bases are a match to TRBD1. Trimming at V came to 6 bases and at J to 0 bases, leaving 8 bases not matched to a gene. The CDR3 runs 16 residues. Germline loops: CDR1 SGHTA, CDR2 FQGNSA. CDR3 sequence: CASRATTGRAKNIQYF. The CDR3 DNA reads TGTGCCAGCAGGGCTACGACAGGGCGAGCCAAAAACATTCAGTACTTC.

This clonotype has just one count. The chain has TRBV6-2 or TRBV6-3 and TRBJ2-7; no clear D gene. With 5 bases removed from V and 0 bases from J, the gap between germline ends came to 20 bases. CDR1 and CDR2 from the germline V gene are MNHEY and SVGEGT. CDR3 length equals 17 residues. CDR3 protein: CASSALSDGISSYEQYF. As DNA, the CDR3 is TGTGCCAGCAGTGCCCTCTCGGACGGTATAAGCTCCTACGAGCAGTACTTC.

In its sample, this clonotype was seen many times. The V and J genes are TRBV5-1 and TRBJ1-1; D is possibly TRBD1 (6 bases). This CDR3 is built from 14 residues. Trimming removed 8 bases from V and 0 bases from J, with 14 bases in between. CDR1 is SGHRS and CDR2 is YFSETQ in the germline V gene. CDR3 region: CASTSQGMNTEAFF. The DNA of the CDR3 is TGCGCCAGTACCTCCCAGGGGATGAACACTGAAGCTTTCTTT.

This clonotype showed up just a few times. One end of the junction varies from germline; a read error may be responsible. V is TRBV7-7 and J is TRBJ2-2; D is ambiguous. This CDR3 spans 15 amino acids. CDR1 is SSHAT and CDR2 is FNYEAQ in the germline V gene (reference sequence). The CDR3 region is CASSLSAPISGELFF. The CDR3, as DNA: TGTGCTAGCAGCTTATCGGCCCCAATTTCCGGGGAGCTGTTTTTT.

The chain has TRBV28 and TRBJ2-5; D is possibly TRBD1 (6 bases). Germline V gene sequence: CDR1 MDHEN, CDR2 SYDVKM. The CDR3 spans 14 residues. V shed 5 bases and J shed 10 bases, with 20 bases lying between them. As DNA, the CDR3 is TGTGCCAGCAGTCAGGGACACCTAATGATGGGCCAGTACTTC. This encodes CASSQGHLMMGQYF.

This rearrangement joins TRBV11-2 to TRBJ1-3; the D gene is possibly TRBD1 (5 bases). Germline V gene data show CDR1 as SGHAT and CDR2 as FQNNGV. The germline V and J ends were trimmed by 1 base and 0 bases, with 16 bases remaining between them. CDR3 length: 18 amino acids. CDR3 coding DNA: TGTGCCAGCAGCTTAGTTCCGGGGGTAGACTACTCTGGAAACACCATATATTTT. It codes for CASSLVPGVDYSGNTIYF.

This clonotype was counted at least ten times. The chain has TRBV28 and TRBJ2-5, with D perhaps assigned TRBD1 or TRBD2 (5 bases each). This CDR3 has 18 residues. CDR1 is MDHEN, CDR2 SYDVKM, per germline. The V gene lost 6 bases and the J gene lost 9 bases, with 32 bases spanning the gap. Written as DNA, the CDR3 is TGTGCCAGCAGCCCTTCGCTGGGCAGACAGACCGGGGCAGGGTCCCAGTACTTC. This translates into CASSPSLGRQTGAGSQYF.

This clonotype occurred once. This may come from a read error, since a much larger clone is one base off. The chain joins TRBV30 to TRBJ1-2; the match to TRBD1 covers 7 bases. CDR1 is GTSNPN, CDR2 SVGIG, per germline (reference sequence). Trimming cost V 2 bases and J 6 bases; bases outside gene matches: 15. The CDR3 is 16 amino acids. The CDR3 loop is CAWSRNSGTDINGYTF. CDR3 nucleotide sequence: TGTGCCTGGAGTCGTAACTCCGGGACAGACATTAATGGCTACACCTTC. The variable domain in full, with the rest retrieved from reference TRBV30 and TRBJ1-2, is SQTIHQWPATLVQPVGSPLSLECTVEGTSNPNLYWYRQAAGRGLQLLFYSVGIGQISSEVPQNLSASRPQDRQFILSSKKLLLSDSGFYLCAWSRNSGTDINGYTFGSGTRLTVV.

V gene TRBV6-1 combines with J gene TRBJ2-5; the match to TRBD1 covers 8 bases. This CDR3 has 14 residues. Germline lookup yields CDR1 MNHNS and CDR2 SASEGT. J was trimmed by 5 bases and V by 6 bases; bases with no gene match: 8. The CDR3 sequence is CASSDRGPLETQYF. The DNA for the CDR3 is TGTGCCAGCAGCGACAGGGGTCCACTGGAGACCCAGTACTTC.

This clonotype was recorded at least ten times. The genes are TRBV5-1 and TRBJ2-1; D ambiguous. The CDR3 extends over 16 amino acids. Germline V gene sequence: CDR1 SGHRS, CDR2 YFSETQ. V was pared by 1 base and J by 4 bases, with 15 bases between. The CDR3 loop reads CASSLRPYDGYNEQFF. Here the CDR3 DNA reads TGCGCCAGCAGCTTGCGACCCTATGACGGATACAATGAGCAGTTCTTC.

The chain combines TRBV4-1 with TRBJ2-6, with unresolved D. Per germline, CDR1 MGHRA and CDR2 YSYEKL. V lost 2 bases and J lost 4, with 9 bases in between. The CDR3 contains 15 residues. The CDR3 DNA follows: TGCGCCAGCAGCCAAAAGCCCGCCGGGGCCAACGTCCTGACTTTC. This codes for CASSQKPAGANVLTF.

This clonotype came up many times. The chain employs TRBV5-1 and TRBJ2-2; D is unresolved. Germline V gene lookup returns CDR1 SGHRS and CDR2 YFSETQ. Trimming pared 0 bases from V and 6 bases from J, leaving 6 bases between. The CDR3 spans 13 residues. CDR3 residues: CASSLDESGELFF. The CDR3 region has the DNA TGCGCCAGCAGCTTGGACGAGTCCGGGGAGCTGTTTTTT. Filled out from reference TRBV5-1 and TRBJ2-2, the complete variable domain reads KAGVTQTPRYLIKTRGQQVTLSCSPISGHRSVSWYQQTPGQGLQFLFEYFSETQRNKGNFPGRFSGRQFSNSRSEMNVSTLELGDSALYLCASSLDESGELFFGEGSRLTVL.

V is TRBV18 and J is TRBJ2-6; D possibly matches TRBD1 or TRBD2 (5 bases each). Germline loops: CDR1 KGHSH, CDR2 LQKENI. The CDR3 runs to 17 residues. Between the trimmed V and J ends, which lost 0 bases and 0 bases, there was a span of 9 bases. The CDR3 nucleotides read TGTGCCAGCTCACCACCCGGGACCCACTCTGGGGCCAACGTCCTGACTTTC. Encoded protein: CASSPPGTHSGANVLTF. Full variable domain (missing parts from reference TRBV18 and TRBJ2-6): NAGVMQNPRHLVRRRGQEARLRCSPMKGHSHVYWYRQLPEEGLKFMVYLQKENIIDESGMPKERFSAEFPKEGPSILRIQQVVRGDSAAYFCASSPPGTHSGANVLTFGAGSRLTVL.

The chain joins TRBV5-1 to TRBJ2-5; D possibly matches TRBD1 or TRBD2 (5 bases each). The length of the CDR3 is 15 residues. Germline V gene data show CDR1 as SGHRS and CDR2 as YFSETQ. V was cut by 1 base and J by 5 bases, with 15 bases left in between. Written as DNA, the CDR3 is TGCGCCAGCAGCTTGACCGGGACCGAGATGGAGACCCAGTACTTC. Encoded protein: CASSLTGTEMETQYF.